The 9 T cell receptor beta chains listed next were all sequenced from one sample in a study of cytomegalovirus exposure and HLA in healthy donors. Primers: 60 Vbeta forward and 13 Jbeta reverse. Sequencing was performed with immunoSEQ multiplex PCR; in TCRdb, only in-frame clones are kept and a portion is missing. Of 100,000 or so clones listed, 60% to 85% are singletons. Sequencing was done on a sample of PBMCs. The origin of the receptors is a female donor in good health and CMV-seropositive.

The chain couples TRBV27 to TRBJ1-2; the D gene is possibly TRBD1 (6 bases). The CDR3 consists of 18 residues. V was clipped by 4 bases and J by 5 bases, with 26 bases between them. The V gene's germline CDR1 is MNHEY and CDR2 SMNVEV (reference sequence). The chain's CDR3 is CASSSTHRRGGVSYGYTF. CDR3 DNA: TGTGCCAGCAGTTCGACCCACCGGCGAGGGGGAGTTTCATATGGCTACACCTTC.

This chain connects TRBV9 to TRBJ2-5; D may be TRBD2 (5 bases). Trimming left V 4 bases short and J 11 bases short, with 21 bases between. Per the germline V gene, CDR1 is SGDLS and CDR2 is YYNGEE. This CDR3 comprises 14 residues. CDR3 in DNA: TGTGCCAGCAGCCGCCAGTGGGCCCGTGGGGAGCAGTACTTC. The encoded protein is CASSRQWARGEQYF. Drawing the rest from reference TRBV9 and TRBJ2-5, the complete variable domain is DSGVTQTPKHLITATGQRVTLRCSPRSGDLSVYWYQQSLDQGLQFLIQYYNGEERAKGNILERFSAQQFPDLHSELNLSSLELGDSALYFCASSRQWARGEQYFGPGTRLLVL.

The chain couples TRBV19 to TRBJ1-1, with TRBD1 as a possible D gene (6 bases). The germline gives CDR1 LNHDA, CDR2 SQIVND (reference sequence). V lost 5 bases and J 1 base, leaving 14 bases between the germline ends. CDR3 length: 15 amino acids. CDR3 sequence reads: CASSLGQRGNTEAFF. The CDR3 DNA is TGTGCCAGTAGTCTCGGACAGCGAGGGAACACTGAAGCTTTCTTT.

This sequence joins TRBV18 and TRBJ2-1; 9 nucleotides align to TRBD2. The CDR3 consists of 14 residues. With 7 bases clipped from V and 8 bases from J, the junction kept 9 bases outside the gene matches. Germline CDR1 and CDR2: KGHSH and LQKENI. Written as DNA, the CDR3 is TGTGCCAGCTTAAGGATAGCGGGAGTAGATGAGCAGTTCTTC. Amino acids: CASLRIAGVDEQFF. The full variable domain, with the rest looked up from reference TRBV18 and TRBJ2-1, is NAGVMQNPRHLVRRRGQEARLRCSPMKGHSHVYWYRQLPEEGLKFMVYLQKENIIDESGMPKERFSAEFPKEGPSILRIQQVVRGDSAAYFCASLRIAGVDEQFFGPGTRLTVL.

This clone was counted a single time. The chain is built from TRBV7-9 and TRBJ1-2; D remains ambiguous. The V and J ends lost 5 bases and 2 bases respectively, with 12 bases between them. The CDR3 consists of 14 residues. Germline CDR1 and CDR2: SEHNR and FQNEAQ (reference sequence). The CDR3 spells CASSPPGKNYGYTF. CDR3 DNA sequence: TGTGCCAGCAGCCCCCCGGGAAAAAACTATGGCTACACCTTC.

The CDR3 loop is CASSPPLGRSTSGSTETQYF. DNA of the CDR3: TGTGCCAGCTCACCACCGCTGGGAAGGAGTACTAGCGGGAGTACGGAGACCCAGTACTTC. The chain has TRBV18 and TRBJ2-5, with 11 bases fitting TRBD2. Unmatched junction bases numbered 17, after V lost 0 bases and J lost 5 bases. CDR3 length: 20 residues. Germline lookup yields CDR1 KGHSH and CDR2 LQKENI. The full variable domain, with the rest looked up from reference TRBV18 and TRBJ2-5, is NAGVMQNPRHLVRRRGQEARLRCSPMKGHSHVYWYRQLPEEGLKFMVYLQKENIIDESGMPKERFSAEFPKEGPSILRIQQVVRGDSAAYFCASSPPLGRSTSGSTETQYFGPGTRLLVL.

A few counts support this clone. V gene TRBV28 combines with J gene TRBJ1-2, with no clear D. The CDR3 has 13 residues. Germline V gene sequence: CDR1 MDHEN, CDR2 SYDVKM. V was pared by 6 bases and J by 4 bases, with 12 bases between. The CDR3 DNA reads as TGTGCCAGCAGCCTCTGGGCAGCCTATGGCTACACCTTC. It yields the protein CASSLWAAYGYTF.

The count of this clone is one. This rearrangement joins TRBV7-2 to TRBJ2-5, with D possibly TRBD2 on 6 matching bases. Trimming removed 0 bases from V and 2 bases from J, with 7 bases in between. The germline CDR1 and CDR2 sequences are SGHTA and FQGNSA. This CDR3 is built from 14 residues. Written as DNA, the CDR3 is TGTGCCAGCAGCTTAGCTGGAGGGCAAGAGACCCAGTACTTC. This gives the protein CASSLAGGQETQYF.

V is TRBV5-1 and J is TRBJ1-4; D is uncertain. The V gene lost 4 bases and the J gene lost 4 bases, with 26 bases spanning the gap. Germline V gives CDR1 SGHRS, CDR2 YFSETQ. The CDR3 sequence is 19 residues long. Here the CDR3 reads CASSRNPLGGRSINEKLFF. The DNA for the CDR3 is TGCGCCAGCAGCCGGAACCCACTCGGTGGGAGGAGTATTAATGAAAAACTGTTTTTT.